This T cell receptor beta chain was documented in a study of OX40 agonist ivuxolimab in advanced cancers. V dropped 0 bases and J dropped 1 base, with 15 bases sitting between them. This CDR3 spans 16 amino acids. The germline V gene has CDR1 GTSNPN and CDR2 SVGIG (reference sequence). Clones were read by immunoSEQ multiplex PCR, and TCRdb kept only the in-frame ones, dropping some. Here the sample spans 55,000 to 70,000 clones, roughly 80% being singletons. The genes are TRBV30 and TRBJ2-5; D gene ambiguous. Sequencing was performed on CD4+ or CD8+ T cells sorted from blood, taken in a trial of the OX40 agonist ivuxolimab. The TCR comes from an adult with an advanced solid tumor such as melanoma, head and neck, liver or kidney cancer. The CDR3 is CAWSVNGVKLQETQYF. Written as DNA, the CDR3 is TGTGCCTGGAGTGTTAATGGGGTGAAGCTCCAAGAGACCCAGTACTTC.